The 26 T cell receptor beta chains listed next were all sequenced from one sample in a study of T cell responses to AZD1222 COVID-19 vaccine (dated by TCRdb to about 2021). The time point label for this specimen denotes: baseline before first vaccination. The library was produced with the immunoSEQ multiplex PCR assay. TCRdb mirrors the immuneACCESS table, restricted to in-frame sequences. Some clones are absent from its copies; in checked studies, under half trace to an unresolved V gene, and the reason for the others is unknown. The sample contains under 130,000 clones, roughly 82% of them found a single time. The ten largest clones capture 4% to 6% of the sample. The input for sequencing was peripheral blood, taken on day 0 of AZD1222 vaccination. Receptors originate from an adult in good health.

About this clone: The germline gene is not matched at one end of the junction; a read error may be the cause. J is TRBJ2-3 and V is TRBV7-7; D is undetermined. The germline V gene has CDR1 SSHAT and CDR2 FNYEAQ (reference sequence). This CDR3 has 13 amino acids. The CDR3 nucleotides are TGTGCTAGCAGCTTGAGCCCAACAGATACGCAGTATTTT. It codes for CASSLSPTDTQYF. The whole variable domain, remainder taken from reference TRBV7-7 and TRBJ2-3, is GAGVSQSPRYKVTKRGQDVTLRCDPISSHATLYWYQQALGQGPEFLTYFNYEAQPDKSGLPSDRFSAERPEGSISTLTIQRTEQRDSAMYRCASSLSPTDTQYFGPGTRLTVL.

V gene TRBV2 combines with J gene TRBJ1-4; no firm D call. The CDR3 has 12 amino acids. V lost 9 bases and J 3 bases, leaving 8 bases between the germline ends. Germline V gene data show CDR1 as SNHLY and CDR2 as FYNNEI. CDR3 in DNA: TGTGCCAGGAGGGCCCCTAATGAAAAACTGTTTTTT. This translates into CARRAPNEKLFF.

V is TRBV5-6 and J is TRBJ1-5, with a possible D match to TRBD1 (5 bases). The V and J ends lost 4 bases and 3 bases respectively, with 26 bases between them. The CDR3 runs to 19 residues. Germline V gives CDR1 SGHDT, CDR2 YYEEEE. CDR3 protein: CASSPRWVDRPTPNQPQHF. DNA of the CDR3: TGTGCCAGCAGCCCACGTTGGGTTGACAGACCTACACCCAATCAGCCCCAGCATTTT.

The chain joins TRBV5-1 to TRBJ2-5; D call uncertain. The CDR3 has 15 amino acids. The V end was cut by 4 bases, the J end by 0 bases, with 13 bases between. From germline, CDR1 is SGHRS and CDR2 YFSETQ. Written as DNA, the CDR3 is TGCGCCAGCAGCCTCGAGTTGGGGTACCAAGAGACCCAGTACTTC. It is translated as CASSLELGYQETQYF.

This sequence joins TRBV7-2 and TRBJ2-3, with a tentative D call TRBD2 (5 bases). Germline V gene lookup returns CDR1 SGHTA and CDR2 FQGNSA. Trimming cost V 3 bases and J 1 base, with 11 bases left between them. The CDR3 extends over 15 amino acids. The CDR3 loop reads CASSFGVSRTDTQYF. CDR3 DNA: TGTGCCAGCAGCTTCGGGGTTTCTCGCACAGATACGCAGTATTTT.

The chain is built from TRBV5-1 and TRBJ1-3; tentatively, D is TRBD1 (6 bases). Trimming removed 5 bases from V and 0 bases from J, with 6 bases in between. Germline-derived CDR1 and CDR2 are SGHRS and YFSETQ. The CDR3 length is 13 residues. This CDR3 is CASRDSSGNTIYF. CDR3 sequence (DNA): TGCGCCAGCAGGGACAGCTCTGGAAACACCATATATTTT. The entire variable domain, with the rest obtained from reference TRBV5-1 and TRBJ1-3, is as follows: KAGVTQTPRYLIKTRGQQVTLSCSPISGHRSVSWYQQTPGQGLQFLFEYFSETQRNKGNFPGRFSGRQFSNSRSEMNVSTLELGDSALYLCASRDSSGNTIYFGEGSWLTVV.

The V call is TRBV5-1, the J call TRBJ1-5; no reliable D call. Germline V gene sequence: CDR1 SGHRS, CDR2 YFSETQ. Trimming shortened V by 1 base and J by 0 bases, and 2 bases separated the two germline ends. The CDR3 is 13 residues long. CDR3: CASSLLSNQPQHF. CDR3 sequence (DNA): TGCGCCAGCAGCTTGCTTAGCAATCAGCCCCAGCATTTT.

This chain links TRBV19 with TRBJ1-2; weak D call: TRBD1 (5 bases). V was clipped by 5 bases and J by 2 bases, with 9 bases between them. CDR1 is LNHDA and CDR2 is SQIVND in the germline V gene (reference sequence). This CDR3 is built from 13 residues. CDR3 residues: CASSSGANYGYTF. The CDR3 DNA follows: TGTGCCAGTAGTTCCGGGGCGAACTATGGCTACACCTTC. The complete variable domain, with remaining parts taken from reference TRBV19 and TRBJ1-2, reads DGGITQSPKYLFRKEGQNVTLSCEQNLNHDAMYWYRQDPGQGLRLIYYSQIVNDFQKGDIAEGYSVSREKKESFPLTVTSAQKNPTAFYLCASSSGANYGYTFGSGTRLTVV.

The sample holds one count of this clone. The chain uses TRBV6-6 and TRBJ1-1, with 7 positions matching TRBD1. With V trimmed by 2 bases and J by 7 bases, 7 bases remained unmatched. The CDR3 loop spans 14 amino acids. CDR1 is MNHNY, CDR2 SVGAGI, per germline (reference sequence). This CDR3 reads CASSYSLQGSEAFF. The CDR3 DNA is TGTGCCAGCAGTTACAGTTTACAGGGGAGTGAAGCTTTCTTT.

The V and J genes are TRBV19 and TRBJ2-6, with no clear D. V gave up 4 bases and J gave up 1 base, with 5 bases separating them. Germline loops: CDR1 LNHDA, CDR2 SQIVND (reference sequence). This CDR3 contains 14 residues. CDR3 nucleotide sequence: TGTGCCAGTAGTACCCTTTCTGGGGCCAACGTCCTGACTTTC. Its protein is CASSTLSGANVLTF.

In DNA form, the CDR3 reads TGTGCCAGCAGCTGGGACAGGGTGCGCACTGAAGCTTTCTTT. Encoded protein: CASSWDRVRTEAFF. The chain has TRBV5-4 and TRBJ1-1; 9 nucleotides match TRBD1. This CDR3 has 14 amino acids. The germline CDR1 and CDR2 sequences are SGHNT and YYREEE (reference sequence). V was pared by 3 bases and J by 4 bases, with 4 bases of the junction left unmatched.

V is TRBV2 and J is TRBJ1-2; D may be TRBD1 (5 bases). Per the germline V gene, CDR1 is SNHLY and CDR2 is FYNNEI. V shed 5 bases and J shed 6 bases, with 19 bases lying between them. There are 15 residues in the CDR3. The CDR3 bases are TGTGCCAGCAGTCTAATGAGGGGTGGCCGCCATGGCTACACCTTC. The encoded protein is CASSLMRGGRHGYTF.

A few counts support this clone. The rearrangement uses TRBV6-5 and TRBJ1-5, with 12 bases fitting TRBD1. This CDR3 has 15 amino acids. CDR1 and CDR2 from the germline V gene are MNHEY and SVGAGI. Trimming removed 5 bases from V and 5 bases from J; junction bases left unmatched: 4. The CDR3 nucleotides are TGTGCCAGCAGTAGGGACAGGGGGCTGTATCAGCCCCAGCATTTT. Its translation: CASSRDRGLYQPQHF.

The rearrangement joins TRBV4-3 to TRBJ1-4, with unresolved D. Germline CDR1 and CDR2: LGHNA and YSLEER. The CDR3 has 14 residues. The ends were cut back, 4 bases at V and 5 bases at J, with 11 bases in the middle. CDR3 sequence (DNA): TGCGCCAGCAGCCCGAGGAATAGGAATGAAAAACTGTTTTTT. The encoded protein is CASSPRNRNEKLFF.

The gene calls are TRBV19 and TRBJ2-7; D might be TRBD1 or TRBD2, each matching 5 bases. This CDR3 is 12 amino acids long. Per germline, CDR1 LNHDA and CDR2 SQIVND (reference sequence). Trimming removed 5 bases from V and 7 bases from J, with 12 bases in between. The CDR3 protein is CASSSGALEQYF. CDR3 nucleotide sequence: TGTGCCAGTAGTTCCGGGGCCTTAGAGCAGTACTTC.

V usage is TRBV9 and J usage is TRBJ1-2, with 11 bases identical to TRBD1. CDR3 length equals 16 residues. Germline lookup yields CDR1 SGDLS and CDR2 YYNGEE. Trimming at V came to 4 bases and at J to 6 bases, leaving 11 bases not matched to a gene. In DNA form, the CDR3 reads TGTGCCAGCAGCCCATCCGGGGACAGGGGGGTACATGGCTACACCTTC. Translating it yields CASSPSGDRGVHGYTF.

This clone was observed once. The rearrangement links TRBV7-2 to TRBJ2-6; D is uncertain. The germline V gene has CDR1 SGHTA and CDR2 FQGNSA. This CDR3 comprises 18 residues. Trimming removed 3 bases at V and 0 bases at J, with 15 bases between. In DNA form, the CDR3 reads TGTGCCAGCAGCTTTCCCAGGACGCAGAGCTCTGGGGCCAACGTCCTGACTTTC. Protein: CASSFPRTQSSGANVLTF. The full variable domain, with the rest looked up from reference TRBV7-2 and TRBJ2-6, is GAGVSQSPSNKVTEKGKDVELRCDPISGHTALYWYRQSLGQGLEFLIYFQGNSAPDKSGLPSDRFSAERTGGSVSTLTIQRTQQEDSAVYLCASSFPRTQSSGANVLTFGAGSRLTVL.

The V call is TRBV20-1, the J call TRBJ2-7, with 7 bases that match TRBD2. This CDR3 has 11 residues. The junction had 3 bases not matched to a gene; V was cut back by 6 bases and J by 4 bases. Germline V gene lookup returns CDR1 DFQATT and CDR2 SNEGSKA (reference sequence). The chain's CDR3 is CSAWRGYEQYF. CDR3 sequence (DNA): TGCAGTGCCTGGCGGGGGTACGAGCAGTACTTC.

The chain recombines TRBV5-6 with TRBJ1-1; perhaps TRBD1 as D (6 bases). The CDR3 loop spans 15 amino acids. V was pared by 7 bases and J by 4 bases, with 20 bases between. Germline CDR1 reads SGHDT; CDR2 reads YYEEEE. CDR3 region: CASVNGGWRVTEAFF. The CDR3, as DNA: TGTGCCAGCGTGAACGGGGGCTGGCGGGTCACTGAAGCTTTCTTT.

V gene TRBV4-3 combines with J gene TRBJ1-1; no reliable D call. V gave up 2 bases and J gave up 0 bases, with 4 bases separating them. CDR1 is LGHNA, CDR2 YSLEER, per germline. There are 13 residues in the CDR3. The DNA of the CDR3 is TGCGCCAGCAGCCAAACCCTGAACACTGAAGCTTTCTTT. This sequence encodes CASSQTLNTEAFF.

This sequence joins TRBV11-2 and TRBJ1-1; no firm D call. Germline-derived CDR1 and CDR2 are SGHAT and FQNNGV. There are 12 residues in the CDR3. Trimming pared 5 bases from V and 3 bases from J, leaving 7 bases between. DNA for the CDR3: TGTGCCAGCAGCACTAGGTACACTGAAGCTTTCTTT. Protein product: CASSTRYTEAFF.

The gene calls are TRBV6-2 or TRBV6-3 and TRBJ2-3; a possible D gene is TRBD1 (6 bases). Trimming left V 6 bases short and J 2 bases short, with 12 bases between. This CDR3 has 14 amino acids. The germline gives CDR1 MNHEY, CDR2 SVGEGT. The CDR3 protein is CASSRTDITDTQYF. In DNA form, the CDR3 reads TGTGCCAGCAGCCGGACAGATATCACAGATACGCAGTATTTT.

This clone came up a few times. The chain links TRBV4-1 to TRBJ2-7; 8 bases match TRBD1. Trimming cost V 0 bases and J 7 bases; bases outside gene matches: 14. The CDR3 is made up of 17 amino acids. The germline V gene has CDR1 MGHRA and CDR2 YSYEKL. DNA of the CDR3: TGCGCCAGCAGCCAAGAATCTGGGGGGACAGGATGGGGAGAGCAGTACTTC. It yields the protein CASSQESGGTGWGEQYF.

The rearrangement uses TRBV5-6 and TRBJ2-5; weak D call: TRBD2 (5 bases). This CDR3 region has 15 residues. Trimming removed 6 bases at V and 2 bases at J, with 17 bases between. Germline V gene lookup returns CDR1 SGHDT and CDR2 YYEEEE. This CDR3 reads CASNGLEAQQETQYF. As DNA, the CDR3 is TGTGCCAGCAACGGGTTGGAGGCACAGCAAGAGACCCAGTACTTC.

The chain is built from TRBV5-1 and TRBJ1-6; 11 bases fit TRBD1. The V and J ends lost 4 bases and 7 bases, in that order; junction bases with no gene match: 16. Germline CDR1 reads SGHRS; CDR2 reads YFSETQ. The CDR3 is made up of 19 amino acids. The CDR3 region has the DNA TGCGCCAGCAGCGAACCGGGACAGGGGGATTTGAAGGGGAATTCACCCCTCCACTTT. Its translation: CASSEPGQGDLKGNSPLHF. Full variable domain (missing parts from reference TRBV5-1 and TRBJ1-6): KAGVTQTPRYLIKTRGQQVTLSCSPISGHRSVSWYQQTPGQGLQFLFEYFSETQRNKGNFPGRFSGRQFSNSRSEMNVSTLELGDSALYLCASSEPGQGDLKGNSPLHFGNGTRLTVT.

This chain links TRBV7-9 with TRBJ1-1; D gene ambiguous. V dropped 1 base and J dropped 5 bases, with 8 bases sitting between them. Germline CDR1 SEHNR, CDR2 FQNEAQ (reference sequence). CDR3 length: 13 amino acids. CDR3 sequence (DNA): TGTGCCAGCAGCTTAGTGTCGGGGACTGAAGCTTTCTTT. Translation: CASSLVSGTEAFF.